This T cell receptor (beta chain) came from a study of a mutant IDH1 vaccine in newly diagnosed glioma (dated by TCRdb to the early 2020s). Background on the whole study: Patients were given eight vaccinations, in weeks 1, 3, 5, 7, 11, 15, 19 and 23, which matched visits V03 through V10. Vaccination started 4-6 weeks after radiotherapy alone, or was given together with temozolomide cycles in the groups whose treatment included chemotherapy. The 32 treated patients were approximately 62% male and roughly 40% female, with a mean age of approximately 38 years. Longitudinal TCRB deep sequencing was performed for some 25 treated patients wherever samples were available for exploratory analyses. Before enrollment, most patients had been given radiochemotherapy with temozolomide as standard therapy, while the rest had received either radiotherapy alone or temozolomide alone. Six visits were used for peripheral blood collection: V03 (baseline), V05, V07, V10, V12 and V13. General findings and caveats noted by the study authors: Immune responses induced by the vaccine were seen in approximately 92% of patients across multiple MHC alleles. Pseudoprogression seemed to be unrelated to changes in the top peripheral T cell clonotypes found by TCRB sequencing. The authors noted that analyses of patient blood samples could not be reproduced because of sample limitations. Availability determined which PBMC samples were chosen for TCRB deep sequencing.

According to the germline V gene (reference sequence), CDR1 reads SGHNT and CDR2 reads YYREEE. V is trimmed back by 4 bases and J by 7 bases, and the junction contains 3 bases that no gene match accounts for. The CDR3 spans 14 residues, from the cysteine through the phenylalanine. Only CDR3 DNA is held: 42 bases, read in frame from base 1. The meaning of the sample's time point label: week 11, during vaccination. A 20-mer mutant IDH1 peptide at 300 micrograms in Montanide made up each vaccine dose, which was injected subcutaneously together with topical imiquimod. Newly diagnosed WHO grade 3 or 4 IDH1-mutant astrocytomas showing loss of nuclear ATRX were present in the donors. The samples were drawn from NOA16, a multicentre, single-arm, open-label phase I trial in Germany that tested a mutant IDH1 peptide vaccine in humans for the first time. Genomic DNA for TCRB sequencing was extracted from EDTA blood using the DNeasy Blood and Tissue Kit.

Notes on this clone: Its antigen is not yet known. No base-level quality is on record; no much larger clone is a single base apart.

The protocol used for the library was the immunoSEQ multiplex PCR assay. Rearranged TCR beta chain sequences were amplified with the hsTCRB Kit following the manufacturer's protocol. TCRB libraries were sequenced on an Illumina MiSeq. The paper's data handling went like this. The kit vendor's proprietary platform handled demultiplexing, trimming and gene mapping. TCRdb's version of the immuneACCESS table is confined to in-frame rearrangements and falls short of the full clone set. An unresolved V gene accounts for under half of the shortfall where checked; the remainder is of unknown origin. V, J and clone size are those of that table, while D and trimming were read from the DNA. Here the sample has under 55,000 clones; roughly nine tenths occur a single time. The biggest ten clones account for approximately 2.5% of the sample.

The chain joins TRBV5-4 to TRBJ2-4, with TRBD1 matching 12 junction bases. The receptor's source is a man in his fifties or sixties with glioma. The material sequenced was PBMCs, taken from a glioma patient whose treatment included an IDH1 peptide vaccine. CDR3 loop: CASSQGQGANIQYF. The bases are TGTGCCAGCAGCCAGGGACAGGGGGCGAACATTCAGTACTTC.